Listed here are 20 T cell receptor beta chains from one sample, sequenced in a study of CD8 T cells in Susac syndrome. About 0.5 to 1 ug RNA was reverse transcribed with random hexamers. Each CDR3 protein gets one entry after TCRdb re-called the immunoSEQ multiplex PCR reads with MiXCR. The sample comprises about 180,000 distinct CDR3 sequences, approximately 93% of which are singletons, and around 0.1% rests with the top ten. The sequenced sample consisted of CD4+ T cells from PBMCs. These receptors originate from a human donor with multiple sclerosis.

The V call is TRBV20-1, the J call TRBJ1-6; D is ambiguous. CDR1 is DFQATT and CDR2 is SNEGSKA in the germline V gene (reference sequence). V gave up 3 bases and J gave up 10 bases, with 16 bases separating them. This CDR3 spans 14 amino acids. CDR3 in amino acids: CSASSQKGGSPLHF. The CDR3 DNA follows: TGCAGTGCTAGTAGTCAGAAGGGAGGATCACCCCTCCACTTT.

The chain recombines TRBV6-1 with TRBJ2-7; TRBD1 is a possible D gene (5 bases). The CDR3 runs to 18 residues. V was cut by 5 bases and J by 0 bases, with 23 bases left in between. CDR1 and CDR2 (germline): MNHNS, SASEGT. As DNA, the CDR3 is TGTGCCAGCAGTAAGCCCCCTTACAGGCAGGTGACCTCCTACGAGCAGTACTTC. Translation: CASSKPPYRQVTSYEQYF.

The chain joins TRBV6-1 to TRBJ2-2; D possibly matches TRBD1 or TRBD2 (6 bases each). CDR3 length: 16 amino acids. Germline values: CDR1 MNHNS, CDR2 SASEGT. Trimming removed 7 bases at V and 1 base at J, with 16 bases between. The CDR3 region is CASTLWGAMNTGELFF. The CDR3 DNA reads TGTGCCAGCACCCTTTGGGGGGCTATGAACACCGGGGAGCTGTTTTTT.

DNA for the CDR3: TGTGCCAGCAGTTTAGGGCATCAGGGAGGTTACGAGCAGTACTTC. Translated, it gives CASSLGHQGGYEQYF. This chain links TRBV12-3 or TRBV12-4 with TRBJ2-7; maybe TRBD2 (6 bases). The ends were cut back, 1 base at V and 4 bases at J, with 14 bases in the middle. This CDR3 spans 15 amino acids.

CDR3 sequence: CASSLVQGHTDTQYF. CDR3 in DNA: TGTGCCAGCAGCTTAGTACAGGGGCACACAGATACGCAGTATTTT. The chain links TRBV11-1 to TRBJ2-3; 7 bases are a match to TRBD1. The CDR3 extends over 15 amino acids. Germline-derived CDR1 and CDR2 are SGHAT and FQDESV (reference sequence). The J segment lost 2 bases and the V segment lost 1 base, leaving 3 bases of the junction unmatched. The whole variable domain, filled in from reference TRBV11-1 and TRBJ2-3, reads EAEVAQSPRYKITEKSQAVAFWCDPISGHATLYWYRQILGQGPELLVQFQDESVVDDSQLPKDRFSAERLKGVDSTLKIQPAELGDSAMYLCASSLVQGHTDTQYFGPGTRLTVL.

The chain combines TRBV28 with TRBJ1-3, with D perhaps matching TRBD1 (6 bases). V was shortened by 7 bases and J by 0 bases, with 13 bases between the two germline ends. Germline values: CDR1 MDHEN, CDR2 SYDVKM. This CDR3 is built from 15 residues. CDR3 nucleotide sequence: TGTGCCAGCAATGCCGGACAGCTCTCTGGAAACACCATATATTTT. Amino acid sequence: CASNAGQLSGNTIYF.

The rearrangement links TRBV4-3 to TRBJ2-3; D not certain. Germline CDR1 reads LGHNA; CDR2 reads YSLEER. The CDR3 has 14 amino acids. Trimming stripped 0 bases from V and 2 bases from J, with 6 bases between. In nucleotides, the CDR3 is TGCGCCAGCAGCCAAGATATAGCCACAGATACGCAGTATTTT. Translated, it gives CASSQDIATDTQYF.

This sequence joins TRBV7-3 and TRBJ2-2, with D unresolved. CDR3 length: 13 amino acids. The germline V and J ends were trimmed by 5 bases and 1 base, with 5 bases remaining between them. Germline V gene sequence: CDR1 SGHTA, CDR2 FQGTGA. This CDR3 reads CASSTLNTGELFF. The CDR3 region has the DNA TGTGCCAGCAGCACATTGAACACCGGGGAGCTGTTTTTT.

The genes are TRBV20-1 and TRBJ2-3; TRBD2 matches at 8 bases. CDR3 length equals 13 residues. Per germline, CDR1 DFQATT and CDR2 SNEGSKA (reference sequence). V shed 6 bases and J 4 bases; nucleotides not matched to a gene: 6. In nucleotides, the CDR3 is TGCAGTGCCCCGCGGGGGGCAGCAGATACGCAGTATTTT. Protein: CSAPRGAADTQYF.

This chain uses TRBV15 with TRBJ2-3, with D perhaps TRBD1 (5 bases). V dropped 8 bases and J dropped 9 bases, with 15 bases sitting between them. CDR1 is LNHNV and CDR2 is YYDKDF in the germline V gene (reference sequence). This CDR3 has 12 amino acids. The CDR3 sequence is CATSFDRTTQYF. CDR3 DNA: TGTGCCACCTCTTTCGACAGAACAACGCAGTATTTT.

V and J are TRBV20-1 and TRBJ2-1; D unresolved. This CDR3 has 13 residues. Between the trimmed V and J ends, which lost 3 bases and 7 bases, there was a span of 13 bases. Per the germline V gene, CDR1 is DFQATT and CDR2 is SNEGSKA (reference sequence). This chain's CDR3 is CSASSPPMNEQFF. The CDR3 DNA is TGCAGTGCTAGTTCTCCGCCAATGAATGAGCAGTTCTTC.

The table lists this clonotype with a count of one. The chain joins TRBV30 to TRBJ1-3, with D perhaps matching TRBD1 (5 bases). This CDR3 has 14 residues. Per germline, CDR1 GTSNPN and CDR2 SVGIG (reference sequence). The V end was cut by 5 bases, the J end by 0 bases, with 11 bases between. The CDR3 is CAWDRGISGNTIYF. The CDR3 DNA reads TGTGCCTGGGACAGAGGAATCTCTGGAAACACCATATATTTT.

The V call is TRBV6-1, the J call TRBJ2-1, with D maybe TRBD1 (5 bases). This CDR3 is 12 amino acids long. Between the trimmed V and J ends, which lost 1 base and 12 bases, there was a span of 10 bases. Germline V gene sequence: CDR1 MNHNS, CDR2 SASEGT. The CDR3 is CASSEETRGQFF. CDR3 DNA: TGTGCCAGCAGTGAAGAGACAAGGGGGCAGTTCTTC.

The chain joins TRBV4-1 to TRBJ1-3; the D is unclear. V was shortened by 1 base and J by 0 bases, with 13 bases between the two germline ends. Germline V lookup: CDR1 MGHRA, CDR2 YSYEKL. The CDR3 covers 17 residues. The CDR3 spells CASSQVLSISSGNTIYF. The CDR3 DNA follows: TGCGCCAGCAGCCAAGTCCTGAGTATCTCCTCTGGAAACACCATATATTTT.

CDR3 sequence (DNA): TGTGCCAGCACCGTGGCCAGGGGCTACGAGCAGTACTTC. Translation: CASTVARGYEQYF. This rearrangement joins TRBV11-1 to TRBJ2-7, with a possible D match to TRBD1 (6 bases). The CDR3 runs 13 residues. The V and J ends lost 7 bases and 3 bases respectively, with 13 bases between them. In germline, CDR1 is SGHAT, CDR2 FQDESV (reference sequence).

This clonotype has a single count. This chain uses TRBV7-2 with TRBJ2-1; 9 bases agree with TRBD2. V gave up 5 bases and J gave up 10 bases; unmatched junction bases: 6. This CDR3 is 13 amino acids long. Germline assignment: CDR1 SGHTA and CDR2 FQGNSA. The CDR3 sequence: CASSTGTSREQFF. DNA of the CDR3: TGTGCCAGCAGCACCGGGACTAGCCGCGAGCAGTTCTTC.

Here the CDR3 reads CASSRRGASNQPQHF. The CDR3 DNA reads TGTGCCAGCAGCAGGCGGGGGGCAAGCAATCAGCCCCAGCATTTT. This chain links TRBV6-1 with TRBJ1-5; possibly TRBD1 for D (6 bases). The germline V and J ends were trimmed by 6 bases and 1 base, with 13 bases remaining between them. Per the germline V gene, CDR1 is MNHNS and CDR2 is SASEGT. CDR3 length: 15 amino acids.

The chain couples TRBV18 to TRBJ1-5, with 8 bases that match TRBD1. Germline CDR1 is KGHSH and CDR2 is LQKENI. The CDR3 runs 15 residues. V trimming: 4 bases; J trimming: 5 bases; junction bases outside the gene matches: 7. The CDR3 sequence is CASSRGQGVDQPQHF. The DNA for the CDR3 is TGTGCCAGCTCACGAGGACAGGGTGTCGATCAGCCCCAGCATTTT.

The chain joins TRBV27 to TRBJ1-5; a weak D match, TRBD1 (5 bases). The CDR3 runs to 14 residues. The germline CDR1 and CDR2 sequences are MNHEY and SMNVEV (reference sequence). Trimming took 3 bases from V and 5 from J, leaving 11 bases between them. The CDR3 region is CASSFSGGYQPQHF. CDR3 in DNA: TGTGCCAGCAGTTTTTCTGGGGGGTATCAGCCCCAGCATTTT.

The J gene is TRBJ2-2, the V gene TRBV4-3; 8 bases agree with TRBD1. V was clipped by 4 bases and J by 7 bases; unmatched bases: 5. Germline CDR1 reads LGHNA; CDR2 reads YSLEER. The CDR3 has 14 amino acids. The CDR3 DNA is TGCGCCAGCAGCCGACAGGGGTTGGGCGGGGAGCTGTTTTTT. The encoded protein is CASSRQGLGGELFF.